The 26 T cell receptor beta chains listed next were all sequenced from one sample in a study of a mutant IDH1 vaccine in newly diagnosed glioma. These receptors are not linked to any known antigen. Time point indicated: week 47, end of study. The vaccine gave 300 ug of a 20-mer mutant IDH1 peptide subcutaneously per dose. Only in-frame clones appear in the TCRdb table, and some are missing; sequencing was by immunoSEQ multiplex PCR. The repertoire holds about 34,000 clones, with about 87% as singletons. Material: PBMCs, obtained from a glioma patient whose treatment included an IDH1 peptide vaccine. These receptors were taken from a woman aged 25 to 39 with glioma.

This chain uses TRBV4-3 with TRBJ2-3; 14 bases are a match to TRBD2. The CDR3 totals 17 residues. In germline, CDR1 is LGHNA, CDR2 YSLEER. Trimming removed 1 base from V and 4 bases from J; junction bases left unmatched: 4. As DNA, the CDR3 is TGCGCCAGCAGCCAAGGTCCGACTAGCGGGGGGGCAGATACGCAGTATTTT. Amino acid sequence: CASSQGPTSGGADTQYF.

The chain couples TRBV5-1 to TRBJ2-5; 15 bases are shared with TRBD2. Germline lookup yields CDR1 SGHRS and CDR2 YFSETQ. The trim removed 4 bases at V and 2 bases at J, leaving 3 bases unmatched. The CDR3 runs to 16 residues. The CDR3 nucleotides are TGCGCCAGCAGCCTAGGACTAGCGGGGGGGCAAGAGACCCAGTACTTC. This translates into CASSLGLAGGQETQYF.

The chain uses TRBV4-2 and TRBJ1-1; D is ambiguous. With 0 bases removed from V and 1 base from J, the gap between germline ends came to 12 bases. Germline V gives CDR1 LGHNA, CDR2 YNFKEQ. The CDR3 has 16 amino acids. The CDR3 DNA reads as TGTGCCAGCAGCCAAGAAGGCGGGCAGCGGAACACTGAAGCTTTCTTT. It yields the protein CASSQEGGQRNTEAFF.

The rearrangement links TRBV10-1 to TRBJ2-2, with D unresolved. The germline V gene encodes CDR1 WNHNN and CDR2 SYGVQD (reference sequence). V was trimmed by 3 bases and J by 0 bases, leaving 8 bases between them. CDR3 size: 15 residues. The CDR3 DNA follows: TGCGCCAGCAGTGATTCAGCCACGAACACCGGGGAGCTGTTTTTT. Protein: CASSDSATNTGELFF.

This rearrangement joins TRBV30 to TRBJ1-1; perhaps TRBD1 as D (5 bases). Germline-derived CDR1 and CDR2 are GTSNPN and SVGIG (reference sequence). The CDR3 totals 14 residues. The V end was cut by 5 bases, the J end by 1 base, with 14 bases between. The CDR3 region is CAWDGGGPNTEAFF. DNA for the CDR3: TGTGCCTGGGATGGGGGAGGTCCGAACACTGAAGCTTTCTTT.

The chain uses TRBV6-5 and TRBJ1-2, with TRBD1 matching over 7 bases. Germline V gene data show CDR1 as MNHEY and CDR2 as SVGAGI. The trim removed 5 bases at V and 4 bases at J, leaving 7 bases unmatched. The CDR3 contains 14 residues. CDR3 nucleotide sequence: TGTGCCAGCAGTCCCGAGACAGGGTTCTATGGCTACACCTTC. This codes for CASSPETGFYGYTF.

Only a few counts were recorded for this clone. The V call is TRBV5-6, the J call TRBJ1-1; D unclear. The V gene lost 2 bases and the J gene lost 0 bases, with 11 bases spanning the gap. This CDR3 contains 15 residues. Germline CDR1 SGHDT, CDR2 YYEEEE. Written as DNA, the CDR3 is TGTGCCAGCAGCTTTTACGGCAGCATGAACACTGAAGCTTTCTTT. Amino acids: CASSFYGSMNTEAFF. The full variable domain, with the rest looked up from reference TRBV5-6 and TRBJ1-1, is DAGVTQSPTHLIKTRGQQVTLRCSPKSGHDTVSWYQQALGQGPQFIFQYYEEEERQRGNFPDRFSGHQFPNYSSELNVNALLLGDSALYLCASSFYGSMNTEAFFGQGTRLTVV.

This clone was counted a single time. The rearrangement links TRBV29-1 to TRBJ2-3; the D gene could be TRBD1 or TRBD2 (5 bases each). Trimming left V 1 base short and J 6 bases short, with 17 bases between. In germline, CDR1 is SQVTM, CDR2 ANQGSEA. The CDR3 contains 15 residues. CDR3 region: CSVEGRDPDMDTQYF. As DNA, the CDR3 is TGCAGCGTTGAAGGCCGGGACCCCGATATGGATACGCAGTATTTT.

This chain joins TRBV2 and TRBJ2-4; D uncertain. From germline, CDR1 is SNHLY and CDR2 FYNNEI. Trimming took 6 bases from V and 4 from J, leaving 19 bases between them. This CDR3 has 16 residues. This CDR3 is CASRQDWAQPKNIQYF. The CDR3 DNA is TGTGCCAGCAGACAAGATTGGGCGCAGCCAAAAAACATTCAGTACTTC.

The chain links TRBV4-2 to TRBJ1-1; the D gene is possibly TRBD1 (5 bases). V lost 1 base and J 11 bases, leaving 20 bases between the germline ends. This CDR3 comprises 15 residues. Per germline, CDR1 LGHNA and CDR2 YNFKEQ. The CDR3 DNA follows: TGTGCCAGCAGCCAAGGTGTAGGGACCATTCCTGGGGCTTTCTTT. This encodes CASSQGVGTIPGAFF.

The chain links TRBV27 to TRBJ2-3; a possible D gene is TRBD2 (5 bases). Germline V CDR1 and CDR2: MNHEY, SMNVEV (reference sequence). The CDR3 sequence is 13 residues long. Trimming took 4 bases from V and 4 from J, leaving 9 bases between them. CDR3 region: CASSSRVADTQYF. CDR3 DNA sequence: TGTGCCAGCAGTTCGAGGGTCGCAGATACGCAGTATTTT.

The rearrangement joins TRBV29-1 to TRBJ1-1, with no clear D. The CDR3 consists of 13 residues. Germline CDR1 is SQVTM and CDR2 is ANQGSEA. The ends were cut back, 4 bases at V and 0 bases at J, with 9 bases in the middle. CDR3 loop: CSVVRTVNTEAFF. CDR3 in DNA: TGCAGCGTTGTTCGTACGGTGAACACTGAAGCTTTCTTT.

The rearrangement joins TRBV5-4 to TRBJ1-1; D gene uncertain. CDR1 and CDR2 (germline): SGHNT, YYREEE (reference sequence). The CDR3 covers 13 residues. Trimming stripped 3 bases from V and 5 bases from J, with 11 bases between. The CDR3: CASSWPQRTEAFF. The CDR3, as DNA: TGTGCCAGCAGCTGGCCACAGCGGACTGAAGCTTTCTTT. The full variable domain, in which reference TRBV5-4 and TRBJ1-1 provide the parts outside the CDR3, is ETGVTQSPTHLIKTRGQQVTLRCSSQSGHNTVSWYQQALGQGPQFIFQYYREEENGRGNFPPRFSGLQFPNYSSELNVNALELDDSALYLCASSWPQRTEAFFGQGTRLTVV.

This clone has a single count. The CDR3 bases are TGCGCCAGTGGAGAAGGGGCTGGAAACACCATATATTTT. This encodes CASGEGAGNTIYF. V gene TRBV5-1 combines with J gene TRBJ1-3; TRBD1 is a possible D gene (5 bases). From germline, CDR1 is SGHRS and CDR2 YFSETQ. The CDR3 contains 13 residues. Trimming took off 8 bases at V and 2 bases at J, with 11 bases between the two ends.

The V call is TRBV4-3, the J call TRBJ2-2; D is possibly TRBD1 or TRBD2 (6 bases each). This CDR3 has 16 amino acids. V lost 0 bases and J lost 4, with 12 bases in between. Germline CDR1 reads LGHNA; CDR2 reads YSLEER. The CDR3 DNA sequence: TGCGCCAGCAGCCAAGATTTCGGGGGCCTCACCGGGGAGCTGTTTTTT. Residues: CASSQDFGGLTGELFF.

V and J are TRBV6-5 and TRBJ1-2, with 8 bases lining up with TRBD1. The CDR3 length is 14 residues. Trimming at V came to 2 bases and at J to 7 bases, leaving 6 bases not matched to a gene. Germline loops: CDR1 MNHEY, CDR2 SVGAGI. CDR3 sequence: CASSYRTGNSGYTF. The CDR3 nucleotides are TGTGCCAGCAGTTACCGGACAGGGAACAGTGGCTACACCTTC.

V usage is TRBV18 and J usage is TRBJ2-5, with 10 positions matching TRBD2. Germline V gene sequence: CDR1 KGHSH, CDR2 LQKENI. This CDR3 has 15 amino acids. V gave up 6 bases and J gave up 4 bases; unmatched junction bases: 8. Written as DNA, the CDR3 is TGTGCCAGCTCGTTCAGCGGGGGGGCCGGAGAGACCCAGTACTTC. Its protein product is CASSFSGGAGETQYF.

The rearrangement joins TRBV4-1 to TRBJ1-1, with D uncertain. V dropped 1 base and J dropped 3 bases, with 12 bases sitting between them. Germline loops: CDR1 MGHRA, CDR2 YSYEKL. This CDR3 comprises 15 residues. The CDR3 reads CASSQGDRVYTEAFF. CDR3 bases: TGCGCCAGCAGCCAAGGGGATCGTGTCTACACTGAAGCTTTCTTT.

This chain joins TRBV2 and TRBJ1-1, with TRBD1 matching over 9 bases. The trim removed 6 bases at V and 11 bases at J, leaving 7 bases unmatched. The CDR3 contains 12 residues. CDR1 SNHLY and CDR2 FYNNEI come from the germline V gene. CDR3 protein: CASSPDRGVAFF. For the CDR3, the DNA is TGTGCCAGCAGCCCCGACAGGGGGGTTGCTTTCTTT. The full variable domain, completed using reference TRBV2 and TRBJ1-1, is EPEVTQTPSHQVTQMGQEVILRCVPISNHLYFYWYRQILGQKVEFLVSFYNNEISEKSEIFDDQFSVERPDGSNFTLKIRSTKLEDSAMYFCASSPDRGVAFFGQGTRLTVV.

The rearrangement uses TRBV7-8 and TRBJ2-7; 8 bases match TRBD1. Unmatched junction bases numbered 7, after V lost 6 bases and J lost 0 bases. Germline V gene lookup returns CDR1 SGHVS and CDR2 FQNEAQ. The CDR3 contains 15 residues. The DNA of the CDR3 is TGTGCCAGCAGTATTCGACAGGGGCCCTCCTACGAGCAGTACTTC. Translated: CASSIRQGPSYEQYF.

The chain couples TRBV6-6 to TRBJ1-2, with 7 nucleotides matching TRBD1. This CDR3 is 16 amino acids long. The germline V gene encodes CDR1 MNHNY and CDR2 SVGAGI (reference sequence). Trimming cost V 7 bases and J 4 bases; bases outside gene matches: 15. The CDR3 region is CASNASDRPSFYGYTF. DNA of the CDR3: TGTGCCAGCAATGCCTCGGACAGGCCCTCCTTCTATGGCTACACCTTC.

This clone has just a few counts. The V and J genes are TRBV19 and TRBJ1-2; D may be TRBD1 (6 bases). Trimming cost V 7 bases and J 9 bases, with 18 bases left between them. This CDR3 region has 13 residues. In germline, CDR1 is LNHDA, CDR2 SQIVND (reference sequence). CDR3 loop: CASTLRDTGSYTF. The CDR3 coding sequence is TGTGCCAGTACCCTCCGGGACACGGGCAGCTACACCTTC.

This clone was counted once. This chain's CDR3 is CASTDQETQYF. The DNA for the CDR3 is TGTGCCAGCACGGATCAAGAGACCCAGTACTTC. The rearrangement links TRBV2 to TRBJ2-5; D call uncertain. V lost 7 bases to trimming and J lost 2 bases, with 5 bases between them. Germline loops: CDR1 SNHLY, CDR2 FYNNEI. CDR3 size: 11 residues. Complete variable domain (other parts from reference TRBV2 and TRBJ2-5): EPEVTQTPSHQVTQMGQEVILRCVPISNHLYFYWYRQILGQKVEFLVSFYNNEISEKSEIFDDQFSVERPDGSNFTLKIRSTKLEDSAMYFCASTDQETQYFGPGTRLLVL.

This clone was observed a single time. This chain connects TRBV5-1 to TRBJ2-5, with 7 bases aligning to TRBD1. The V gene end was trimmed by 4 bases and the J gene end by 0 bases; junction bases not matched to a gene: 6. This CDR3 contains 15 residues. The germline gives CDR1 SGHRS, CDR2 YFSETQ. Here the CDR3 DNA reads TGCGCCAGCAGCGGGGGACAGATGTACCAAGAGACCCAGTACTTC. It codes for CASSGGQMYQETQYF. The full variable domain, in which reference TRBV5-1 and TRBJ2-5 provide the parts outside the CDR3, is KAGVTQTPRYLIKTRGQQVTLSCSPISGHRSVSWYQQTPGQGLQFLFEYFSETQRNKGNFPGRFSGRQFSNSRSEMNVSTLELGDSALYLCASSGGQMYQETQYFGPGTRLLVL.

V usage is TRBV5-5 and J usage is TRBJ1-2; the D is unclear. V dropped 3 bases and J dropped 8 bases, with 11 bases sitting between them. The CDR3 extends over 12 amino acids. Germline values: CDR1 SGHKS, CDR2 YYEKEE (reference sequence). CDR3 coding DNA: TGTGCCAGCAGCTCCCGGGGTGGGGGCTACACCTTC. Translated, it gives CASSSRGGGYTF.

This clone was observed a handful of times. The chain recombines TRBV5-1 with TRBJ1-1; 8 positions match TRBD1. The length of the CDR3 is 16 residues. After removal of 0 bases from V and 4 bases from J, the junction contained 8 bases not matched to a gene. Germline-derived CDR1 and CDR2 are SGHRS and YFSETQ. CDR3 sequence (DNA): TGCGCCAGCAGCTTGGCCGTGGGTGACAGGGGCACTGAAGCTTTCTTT. Translation: CASSLAVGDRGTEAFF.